This T cell receptor beta chain was observed in a study of blood T cell repertoires in COVID-19. About the research overall: From T cells, B-cell-depleted T cells, or PBMCs came the material, which was cDNA or gDNA.

The V and J ends lost 2 bases and 4 bases, in that order; junction bases with no gene match: 16. Germline CDR1 GTSNPN, CDR2 SVGIG (reference sequence). This CDR3 has 18 residues. The table came from immunoSEQ multiplex PCR; TCRdb's copy has only in-frame clones and leaves some out. The sample includes 390,000 or so clones, about 90% of them seen just once. Sequenced input: peripheral blood. The source is a young woman with COVID-19, enrolled during active disease. The rearrangement links TRBV30 to TRBJ1-4; TRBD1 matches 7 bases. The CDR3 DNA reads as TGTGCCTGGAGTAATCCCGCCCCGGGGGCAGGGGGTAATGAAAAACTGTTTTTT. Translated, it gives CAWSNPAPGAGGNEKLFF.